One sample yielded the 19 T cell receptor beta chains listed below, sequenced in a study of blood T cell repertoires in COVID-19. Clones were sequenced by immunoSEQ multiplex PCR, and TCRdb holds only the in-frame ones, with some missing. Seen here are 15,000 to 20,000 clones, approximately 90% observed once, and the top ten hold around 4.7%. Sequenced: peripheral blood. The source of these receptors is a man aged 55 to 70 with active COVID-19.

The rearrangement uses TRBV5-4 and TRBJ1-6, with D unclear. The germline gives CDR1 SGHNT, CDR2 YYREEE (reference sequence). CDR3 length: 14 amino acids. The V end lost 0 bases, the J end lost 5 bases, and 6 bases lay between the germline ends. CDR3 amino acids: CASSLEGDNSPLHF. CDR3 DNA: TGTGCCAGCAGCTTGGAAGGAGATAATTCACCCCTCCACTTT.

V usage is TRBV3-1 (or the pseudogene TRBV3-2) and J usage is TRBJ1-1, with D maybe TRBD1 (5 bases). V was cut by 4 bases and J by 4 bases, with 10 bases left in between. Germline V lookup: CDR1 LGHDT, CDR2 YNNKEL (reference sequence). The CDR3 spans 13 residues. CDR3 nucleotides: TGTGCCAGCAGCCCCGGGGGGGGCACTGAAGCTTTCTTT. It is translated as CASSPGGGTEAFF.

The chain couples TRBV9 to TRBJ2-7, with 8 positions matching TRBD1. Germline trimming cut 4 bases from V and 2 bases from J; bases unmatched to any gene: 5. This CDR3 is 14 amino acids long. Germline V gene data show CDR1 as SGDLS and CDR2 as YYNGEE. The CDR3 spells CASSIRDRTYEQYF. For the CDR3, the DNA is TGTGCCAGCAGCATCCGGGACAGGACCTACGAGCAGTACTTC.

The gene calls are TRBV25-1 and TRBJ1-4; 11 bases are a match to TRBD1. This CDR3 has 15 residues. Losses at the gene ends were 3 bases for V and 7 bases for J; bases not matched to a gene: 4. CDR1 MGHDK and CDR2 SYGVNS come from the germline V gene. The CDR3 coding sequence is TGTGCCAGCAGTGATCTGGGGACAGGGGGTGAAAAACTGTTTTTT. Residues: CASSDLGTGGEKLFF. The full variable domain, in which reference TRBV25-1 and TRBJ1-4 provide the parts outside the CDR3, is EADIYQTPRYLVIGTGKKITLECSQTMGHDKMYWYQQDPGMELHLIHYSYGVNSTEKGDLSSESTVSRIRTEHFPLTLESARPSHTSQYLCASSDLGTGGEKLFFGSGTQLSVL.

Regarding this clone: A read error may account for a junction end that differs from germline. CDR3 region: CASRKLAGEREAQYF. The CDR3 nucleotides are TGTGCCAGCAGGAAACTAGCGGGGGAAAGAGAGGCCCAGTACTTC. This sequence joins TRBV6-6 and TRBJ2-5; 11 nucleotides align to TRBD2. Germline V gene data show CDR1 as MNHNY and CDR2 as SVGAGI (reference sequence). The CDR3 has 15 residues.

The rearrangement uses TRBV7-2 and TRBJ1-2; D gene unclear. Trimming took off 4 bases at V and 4 bases at J, with 16 bases between the two ends. The CDR3 covers 15 residues. Germline V lookup: CDR1 SGHTA, CDR2 FQGNSA. The CDR3 nucleotides are TGTGCCAGCAGCTCTCAGGCCACGGGATCCTATGGCTACACCTTC. Its protein product is CASSSQATGSYGYTF.

The chain joins TRBV15 to TRBJ1-6; tentatively, D is TRBD1 (6 bases). From germline, CDR1 is LNHNV and CDR2 YYDKDF (reference sequence). Trimming left V 3 bases short and J 13 bases short, with 10 bases between. This CDR3 spans 12 amino acids. CDR3 sequence reads: CATSSKTGPLHF. The CDR3 DNA reads as TGTGCCACCAGCAGTAAGACAGGCCCCCTCCACTTT.

The rearrangement joins TRBV19 to TRBJ1-6; no definite D call. V dropped 5 bases and J dropped 7 bases, with 24 bases sitting between them. The V gene's germline CDR1 is LNHDA and CDR2 SQIVND (reference sequence). The CDR3 is made up of 18 amino acids. As DNA, the CDR3 is TGTGCCAGTAGTTGGGGAGGAACCCTCACTGAGTCGAATTCACCCCTCCACTTT. Translation: CASSWGGTLTESNSPLHF.

V and J are TRBV6-5 and TRBJ2-7; D possibly corresponds to TRBD1 (6 bases). CDR3 length: 15 amino acids. Trimming left V 2 bases short and J 3 bases short, with 14 bases between. The V gene's germline CDR1 is MNHEY and CDR2 SVGAGI. The CDR3 DNA sequence: TGTGCCAGCAGTTACCGAGGGGGACCTAACTACGAGCAGTACTTC. Its protein product is CASSYRGGPNYEQYF.

The chain employs TRBV5-1 and TRBJ2-2; no clear D. Per the germline V gene, CDR1 is SGHRS and CDR2 is YFSETQ. V lost 0 bases, J lost 0 bases, and 6 bases lay in between. This CDR3 comprises 15 residues. This chain's CDR3 is CASSLGNTNTGELFF. Written as DNA, the CDR3 is TGCGCCAGCAGCTTGGGTAACACGAACACCGGGGAGCTGTTTTTT. Full variable domain (missing parts from reference TRBV5-1 and TRBJ2-2): KAGVTQTPRYLIKTRGQQVTLSCSPISGHRSVSWYQQTPGQGLQFLFEYFSETQRNKGNFPGRFSGRQFSNSRSEMNVSTLELGDSALYLCASSLGNTNTGELFFGEGSRLTVL.

The chain has TRBV28 and TRBJ2-7; maybe TRBD1 (6 bases). Trimming removed 6 bases at V and 10 bases at J, with 10 bases between. Germline V gene data show CDR1 as MDHEN and CDR2 as SYDVKM. The CDR3 extends over 10 amino acids. Written as DNA, the CDR3 is TGTGCCAGCAGACGGACAGATCAGTACGTC. This gives the protein CASRRTDQYV.

Written as DNA, the CDR3 is TGCGCCAGCAGCGCGACCGGGACAGGGGTTCATCAGCCCCAGCATTTT. Translated: CASSATGTGVHQPQHF. This rearrangement joins TRBV5-1 to TRBJ1-5, with TRBD1 identical over 10 bases. CDR1 is SGHRS and CDR2 is YFSETQ in the germline V gene. The CDR3 loop spans 16 amino acids. Trimming at V came to 4 bases and at J to 5 bases, leaving 9 bases not matched to a gene.

The rearrangement joins TRBV5-1 to TRBJ2-1; tentative D call: TRBD1 (5 bases). The germline gives CDR1 SGHRS, CDR2 YFSETQ. The CDR3 is 12 residues long. V gave up 5 bases and J gave up 8 bases, with 11 bases separating them. The CDR3 DNA is TGCGCCAGCAGACTAACAGGTGATGAGCAGTTCTTC. Translation: CASRLTGDEQFF.

This sequence joins TRBV5-4 and TRBJ2-1; 14 bases are a match to TRBD2. V dropped 0 bases and J dropped 5; count of bases not matched to a gene: 1. Germline V lookup: CDR1 SGHNT, CDR2 YYREEE (reference sequence). The CDR3 runs 16 residues. The CDR3 nucleotides are TGTGCCAGCAGCTTGGGACTAGCGGGGGGGGACAATGAGCAGTTCTTC. Translated: CASSLGLAGGDNEQFF.

This clone was seen only a few times. The chain is built from TRBV7-9 and TRBJ2-7; D is perhaps TRBD1 (6 bases). Deletions cut 3 bases from V and 2 bases from J, with 14 bases between. The germline CDR1 and CDR2 sequences are SEHNR and FQNEAQ (reference sequence). The CDR3 consists of 15 residues. CDR3 residues: CASSFRGPEPYEQYF. CDR3 in DNA: TGTGCCAGCAGCTTCAGGGGCCCAGAGCCCTACGAGCAGTACTTC.

This clone was counted a single time. The genes are TRBV9 and TRBJ2-3; 9 positions match TRBD2. The CDR3 spans 16 residues. CDR1 and CDR2 (germline): SGDLS, YYNGEE. V was pared by 0 bases and J by 2 bases, with 4 bases of the junction left unmatched. CDR3 sequence reads: CASSVVRGGVTDTQYF. CDR3 DNA: TGTGCCAGCAGCGTAGTACGCGGGGGGGTCACAGATACGCAGTATTTT. The full variable domain, in which reference TRBV9 and TRBJ2-3 provide the parts outside the CDR3, is DSGVTQTPKHLITATGQRVTLRCSPRSGDLSVYWYQQSLDQGLQFLIQYYNGEERAKGNILERFSAQQFPDLHSELNLSSLELGDSALYFCASSVVRGGVTDTQYFGPGTRLTVL.

The chain combines TRBV11-2 with TRBJ2-5; 8 positions match TRBD1. Germline assignment: CDR1 SGHAT and CDR2 FQNNGV. The CDR3 totals 14 residues. The junction had 8 bases not matched to a gene; V was cut back by 7 bases and J by 4 bases. CDR3 nucleotide sequence: TGTGCCAGCACCGACCCCGGGACAGGAGAGACCCAGTACTTC. Its translation is CASTDPGTGETQYF.

The chain uses TRBV2 and TRBJ2-7; D is possibly TRBD2 (6 bases). CDR3 length: 12 amino acids. Germline CDR1 and CDR2: SNHLY and FYNNEI. The V gene lost 6 bases and the J gene lost 6 bases, with 12 bases spanning the gap. CDR3 amino acids: CASSRRRGEQYF. CDR3 sequence (DNA): TGTGCCAGCAGCCGCCGGAGGGGCGAGCAGTACTTC. Variable domain in full (rest from reference TRBV2 and TRBJ2-7): EPEVTQTPSHQVTQMGQEVILRCVPISNHLYFYWYRQILGQKVEFLVSFYNNEISEKSEIFDDQFSVERPDGSNFTLKIRSTKLEDSAMYFCASSRRRGEQYFGPGTRLTVT.

The gene calls are TRBV2 and TRBJ1-1; weak D call: TRBD1 (5 bases). V lost 6 bases and J lost 4, with 15 bases in between. From germline, CDR1 is SNHLY and CDR2 FYNNEI. This CDR3 is built from 14 residues. The CDR3 reads CASRRGGGSTEAFF. The CDR3 DNA reads as TGTGCCAGCAGGCGGGGGGGTGGTAGCACTGAAGCTTTCTTT.